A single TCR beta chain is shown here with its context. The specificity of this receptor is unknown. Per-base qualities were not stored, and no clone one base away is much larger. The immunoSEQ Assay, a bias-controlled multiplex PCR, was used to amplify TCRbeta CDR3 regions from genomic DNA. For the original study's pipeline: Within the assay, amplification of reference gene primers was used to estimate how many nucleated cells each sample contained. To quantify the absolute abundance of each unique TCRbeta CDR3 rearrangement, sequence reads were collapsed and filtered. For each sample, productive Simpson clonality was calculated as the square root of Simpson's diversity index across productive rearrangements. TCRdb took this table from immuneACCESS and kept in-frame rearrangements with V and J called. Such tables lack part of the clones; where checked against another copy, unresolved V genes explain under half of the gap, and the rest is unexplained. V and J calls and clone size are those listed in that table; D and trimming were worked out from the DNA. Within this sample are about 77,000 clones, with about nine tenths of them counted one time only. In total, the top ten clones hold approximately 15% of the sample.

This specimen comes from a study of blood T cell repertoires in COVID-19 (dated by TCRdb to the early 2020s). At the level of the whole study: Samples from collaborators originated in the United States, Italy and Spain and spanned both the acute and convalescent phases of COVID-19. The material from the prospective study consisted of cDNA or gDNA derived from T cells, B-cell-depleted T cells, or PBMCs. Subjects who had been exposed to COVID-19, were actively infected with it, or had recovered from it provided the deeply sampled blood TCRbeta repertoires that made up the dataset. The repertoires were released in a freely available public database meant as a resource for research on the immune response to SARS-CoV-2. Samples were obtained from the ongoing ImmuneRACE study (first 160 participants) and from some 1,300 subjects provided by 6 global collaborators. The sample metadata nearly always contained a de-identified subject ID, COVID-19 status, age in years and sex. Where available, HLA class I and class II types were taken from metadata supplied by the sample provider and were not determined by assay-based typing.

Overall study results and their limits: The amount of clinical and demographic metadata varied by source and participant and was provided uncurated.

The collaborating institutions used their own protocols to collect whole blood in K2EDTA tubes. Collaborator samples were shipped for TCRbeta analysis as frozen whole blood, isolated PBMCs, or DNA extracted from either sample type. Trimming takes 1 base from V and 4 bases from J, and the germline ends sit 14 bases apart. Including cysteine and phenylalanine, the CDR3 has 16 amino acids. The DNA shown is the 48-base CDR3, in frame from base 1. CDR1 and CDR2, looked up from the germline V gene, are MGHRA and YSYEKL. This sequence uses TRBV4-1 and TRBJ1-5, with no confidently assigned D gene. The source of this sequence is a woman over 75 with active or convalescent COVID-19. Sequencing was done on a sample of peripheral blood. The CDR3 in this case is CASSQALERWNQPQHF. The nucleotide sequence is TGCGCCAGCAGCCAAGCCCTAGAGAGGTGGAATCAGCCCCAGCATTTT.